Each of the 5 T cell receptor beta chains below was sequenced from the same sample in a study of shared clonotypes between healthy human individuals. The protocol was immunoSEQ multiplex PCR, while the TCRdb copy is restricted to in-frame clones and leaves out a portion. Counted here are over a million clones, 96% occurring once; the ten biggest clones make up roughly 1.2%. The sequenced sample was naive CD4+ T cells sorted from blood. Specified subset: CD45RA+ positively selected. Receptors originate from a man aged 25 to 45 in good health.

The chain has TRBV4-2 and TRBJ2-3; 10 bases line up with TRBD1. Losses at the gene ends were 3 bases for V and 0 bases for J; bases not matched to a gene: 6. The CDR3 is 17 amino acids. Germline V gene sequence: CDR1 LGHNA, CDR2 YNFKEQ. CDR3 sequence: CASSQMGGQGSTDTQYF. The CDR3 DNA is TGTGCCAGCAGCCAGATGGGGGGACAGGGGAGCACAGATACGCAGTATTTT.

The CDR3 is CASSDVGFADTQYF. CDR3 DNA sequence: TGTGCCAGCAGTGATGTGGGGTTCGCAGATACGCAGTATTTT. J is TRBJ2-3 and V is TRBV6-1; D ambiguous. The V gene's germline CDR1 is MNHNS and CDR2 SASEGT. This CDR3 contains 14 residues. V was shortened by 3 bases and J by 4 bases, with 11 bases between the two germline ends.

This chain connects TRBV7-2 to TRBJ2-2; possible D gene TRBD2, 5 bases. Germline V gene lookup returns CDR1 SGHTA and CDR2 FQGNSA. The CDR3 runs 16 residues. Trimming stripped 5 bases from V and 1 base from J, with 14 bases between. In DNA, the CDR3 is TGTGCCAGCAGCCCCCAATCTCGGGGGAACACCGGGGAGCTGTTTTTT. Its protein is CASSPQSRGNTGELFF.

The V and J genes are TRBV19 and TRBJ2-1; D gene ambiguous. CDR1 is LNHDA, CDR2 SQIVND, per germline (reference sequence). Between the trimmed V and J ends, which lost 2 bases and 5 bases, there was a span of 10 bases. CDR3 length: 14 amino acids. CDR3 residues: CASSIFFGNNEQFF. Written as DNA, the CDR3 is TGTGCCAGTAGTATATTCTTCGGCAACAATGAGCAGTTCTTC.

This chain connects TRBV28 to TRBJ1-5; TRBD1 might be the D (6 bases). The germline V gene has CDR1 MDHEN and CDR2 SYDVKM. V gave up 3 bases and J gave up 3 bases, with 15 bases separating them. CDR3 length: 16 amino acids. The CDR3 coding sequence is TGTGCCAGCAGTTTTCCCCAGGGGCTATCCAATCAGCCCCAGCATTTT. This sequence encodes CASSFPQGLSNQPQHF.